These 14 T cell receptor beta chains were sequenced from one sample in a study of shared T cell receptors in the human thymus. Libraries were prepared by immunoSEQ multiplex PCR; TCRdb keeps only in-frame clonotypes and omits some of them. The sample carries hundreds of thousands of clones, around 87% recorded once. These data are also associated with another study on human thymus T cells.

Sequencing was performed on thymocytes. These receptor sequences come from a boy under three years old with a congenital heart defect.

This chain joins TRBV30 and TRBJ2-3, with a weak D call TRBD2 (5 bases). The CDR3 extends over 12 amino acids. Per the germline V gene, CDR1 is GTSNPN and CDR2 is SVGIG (reference sequence). The ends were cut back, 3 bases at V and 5 bases at J, with 9 bases in the middle. CDR3 residues: CAWRKRRDTQYF. CDR3 coding DNA: TGTGCCTGGAGAAAGCGGAGAGATACGCAGTATTTT.

V is TRBV4-3 and J is TRBJ2-5, with 7 positions matching TRBD1. CDR1 is LGHNA, CDR2 YSLEER, per germline. With 0 bases clipped from V and 7 bases from J, the junction kept 11 bases outside the gene matches. This CDR3 is built from 16 residues. The CDR3 protein is CASSQDYGTVVGTQYF. The CDR3 nucleotides are TGCGCCAGCAGCCAAGATTACGGGACAGTGGTCGGGACCCAGTACTTC.

The chain links TRBV25-1 to TRBJ2-3; TRBD2 matches 7 bases. There are 17 residues in the CDR3. V lost 6 bases to trimming and J lost 5 bases; unmatched junction nucleotides: 17. Germline lookup yields CDR1 MGHDK and CDR2 SYGVNS. CDR3 DNA sequence: TGTGCCAGCAGCCCCTGGAAACCGGGGGGAGGTAGAGATACGCAGTATTTT. This gives the protein CASSPWKPGGGRDTQYF.

The V call is TRBV5-1, the J call TRBJ2-1; TRBD2 aligns across 8 bases. The CDR3 spans 17 residues. V shed 0 bases, J shed 5 bases, and the junction held 10 bases outside the gene matches. Germline assignment: CDR1 SGHRS and CDR2 YFSETQ. The CDR3 spells CASSLDLAGSTHNEQFF. The CDR3, as DNA: TGCGCCAGCAGCTTGGATCTAGCGGGTAGTACCCACAATGAGCAGTTCTTC.

This sequence joins TRBV5-1 and TRBJ2-1; 9 bases are a match to TRBD1. The germline V gene encodes CDR1 SGHRS and CDR2 YFSETQ. With 0 bases clipped from V and 3 bases from J, the junction kept 4 bases outside the gene matches. The CDR3 has 16 residues. The DNA for the CDR3 is TGCGCCAGCAGCTTGGAAGGGGACAGGGTCTACAATGAGCAGTTCTTC. It encodes CASSLEGDRVYNEQFF.

This chain joins TRBV25-1 and TRBJ1-1; TRBD1 matches 9 bases. CDR3 length equals 14 residues. Trimming removed 8 bases from V and 5 bases from J; junction bases left unmatched: 9. Germline-derived CDR1 and CDR2 are MGHDK and SYGVNS. Here the CDR3 reads CASWEGQGGTEAFF. The DNA for the CDR3 is TGTGCCAGCTGGGAGGGACAGGGCGGAACTGAAGCTTTCTTT.

CDR3 bases: TGTGCCAGCAGCCCCCGGGGGTCCAGGGCGGACTATGGCTACACCTTC. Protein product: CASSPRGSRADYGYTF. This chain joins TRBV11-2 and TRBJ1-2, with D maybe TRBD1 (5 bases). CDR3 length equals 16 residues. V was pared by 5 bases and J by 3 bases, with 19 bases between. Germline CDR1 and CDR2: SGHAT and FQNNGV.

J is TRBJ2-3 and V is TRBV6-5; D not certain. V was cut by 6 bases and J by 10 bases, with 14 bases left in between. CDR1 and CDR2 from the germline V gene are MNHEY and SVGAGI. This CDR3 has 12 amino acids. CDR3 protein: CASSLLPQAQYF. CDR3 bases: TGTGCCAGCAGCCTTCTACCTCAGGCGCAGTATTTT.

This sequence joins TRBV4-3 and TRBJ2-7, with TRBD2 matching over 12 bases. Germline assignment: CDR1 LGHNA and CDR2 YSLEER. After removal of 4 bases from V and 1 base from J, the junction contained 5 bases not matched to a gene. The CDR3 spans 16 residues. The CDR3 reads CASSLTSGGPSYEQYF. The CDR3 DNA reads as TGCGCCAGCAGCCTAACTAGCGGGGGGCCTTCCTACGAGCAGTACTTC.

In its sample, this clone was seen a few times. The chain links TRBV5-1 to TRBJ1-1, with D maybe TRBD1 (6 bases). Germline loops: CDR1 SGHRS, CDR2 YFSETQ. Trimming cost V 1 base and J 0 bases, with 10 bases left between them. The CDR3 is 15 amino acids. DNA of the CDR3: TGCGCCAGCAGCTTGACAGGGAACATGAACACTGAAGCTTTCTTT. Its protein is CASSLTGNMNTEAFF.

The genes are TRBV4-1 and TRBJ2-2; maybe TRBD1 (5 bases). CDR1 is MGHRA, CDR2 YSYEKL, per germline. Trimming cost V 3 bases and J 1 base, with 15 bases left between them. This CDR3 contains 17 residues. CDR3 sequence: CASSHPPRTQNTGELFF. The CDR3 coding sequence is TGCGCCAGCAGCCATCCCCCCCGGACACAGAACACCGGGGAGCTGTTTTTT.

There are a few counts of this clone. The chain combines TRBV4-3 with TRBJ2-7; the match to TRBD2 covers 10 bases. The germline V gene encodes CDR1 LGHNA and CDR2 YSLEER. The V segment lost 4 bases and the J segment 3 bases; nucleotides outside the gene matches: 6. The CDR3 loop spans 15 amino acids. DNA of the CDR3: TGCGCCAGCAGCCGCAAGCGGGGGGGCCGCTACGAGCAGTACTTC. Translation: CASSRKRGGRYEQYF.

The chain has TRBV5-1 and TRBJ1-2, with D possibly TRBD1 on 6 matching bases. The V and J ends lost 4 bases and 3 bases respectively, with 10 bases between them. The germline CDR1 and CDR2 sequences are SGHRS and YFSETQ. CDR3 length: 13 residues. The CDR3 DNA reads TGCGCCAGCAGCAGGGGGTTGGACTATGGCTACACCTTC. This codes for CASSRGLDYGYTF.

The rearrangement joins TRBV28 to TRBJ1-2; D unresolved. The CDR3 has 14 amino acids. The ends were cut back, 10 bases at V and 7 bases at J, with 22 bases in the middle. Germline CDR1 reads MDHEN; CDR2 reads SYDVKM. The CDR3 coding sequence is TGTGCCACTGCGGGGTCAAGCCTATCGACTGGCTACACCTTC. Protein product: CATAGSSLSTGYTF.